This T cell receptor beta chain appears in the sequencing data of a study of T cells in Graves' hyperthyroidism and ophthalmopathy. Notes on the study in general: The majority of expanded thyroid clonotypes above 0.001 also appeared in blood.

With respect to this clonotype: Antigen unknown.

CDR3 length: 14 amino acids. Deletions cut 3 bases from V and 4 bases from J, with 9 bases between. The germline V gene has CDR1 LNHDA and CDR2 SQIVND (reference sequence). A NOSPECS grade of at least 4, a Clinical Activity Score of at least 3 and duration under 3 months were recorded in ophthalmopathy patients. For the diagnoses, clinical symptoms, serum thyroxine and TRAb, thyroid ultrasound and orbital computed tomography were used. The authors took PBMCs from over 8.5 ml fresh peripheral blood. Amplification of TCR beta CDR3 regions was performed using RNA transcripts as template. A first-round RT-PCR of the TCR CDR3 used the HTBI primer set. One entry per CDR3 protein, called by TCRdb with MiXCR from the multiplex PCR reads. Of about 350,000 distinct CDR3 sequences listed, roughly an eighth were seen once; the top ten hold 30% to 40%.

Source material: blood. V usage is TRBV19 and J usage is TRBJ2-2; D gene unclear. The TCR sequence derives from a woman aged 40 to 50 with Graves' ophthalmopathy. The CDR3 loop reads CASSIGQFTGELFF. CDR3 DNA: TGTGCCAGTAGTATCGGCCAGTTCACCGGGGAGCTGTTTTTT.